The 17 T cell receptor beta chains below all came from one sample that was sequenced in a study of blood T cells in healthy people across ages. It was with a sample-barcoded 5' primer and a J-beta primer mix that a second PCR of roughly 7 to 12 cycles was run. TCRdb redid the calling of the 5' RACE reads with MiXCR, one entry per CDR3 protein. The sample lists hundreds of thousands of distinct CDR3 sequences, 49% occurring once. Sequenced: blood. The receptors were gathered from a woman in her sixties in good health.

This clonotype has only a few counts. The chain recombines TRBV20-1 with TRBJ2-7, with 13 bases that match TRBD2. This CDR3 is 16 amino acids long. Germline CDR1 and CDR2: DFQATT and SNEGSKA (reference sequence). Unmatched junction bases numbered 6, after V lost 2 bases and J lost 2 bases. CDR3: CSARKRTSGRTYEQYF. CDR3 DNA: TGCAGTGCTAGAAAACGGACTAGCGGGAGAACCTACGAGCAGTACTTC.

The rearrangement links TRBV7-9 to TRBJ2-5; 10 bases map to TRBD2. The end of the DNA fits TRBJ2-7 better, so the J call may be wrong. The CDR3 spans 17 residues. The germline CDR1 and CDR2 sequences are SEHNR and FQNEAQ (reference sequence). The CDR3 nucleotides are TGTGCCAGCAGCTTAGCTCAACTAGCGGGAAGTTACCACGAGCAGTACTTC. Its protein is CASSLAQLAGSYHEQYF.

CDR3 region: CASSKGATGCGYTF. CDR3 DNA: TGTGCCAGCAGCAAAGGAGCGACAGGGTGTGGCTACACCTTC. The chain is built from TRBV21-1 and TRBJ1-2; the table's TRBD1 call for D was not verified on the DNA. TRBV21-1 is labeled a pseudogene. CDR3 length: 14 amino acids.

CDR3 region: CASRGVRNEQYF. In DNA, the CDR3 is TGTGCCAGCAGGGGGGTCAGGAACGAGCAGTACTTC. The V and J genes are TRBV27 and TRBJ2-7; tentatively, D is TRBD1 or TRBD2 (5 bases each). Germline CDR1 MNHEY, CDR2 SMNVEV (reference sequence). The CDR3 covers 12 residues. V was shortened by 6 bases and J by 5 bases, with 11 bases between the two germline ends.

The chain links TRBV5-4 to TRBJ2-5, with D uncertain. Trimming shortened V by 0 bases and J by 1 base, and 7 bases separated the two germline ends. The CDR3 is 14 amino acids. Germline CDR1 and CDR2: SGHNT and YYREEE (reference sequence). In DNA, the CDR3 is TGTGCCAGCAGCTTGGATCCCAGCCAAGAGACCCAGTACTTC. Amino acids: CASSLDPSQETQYF.

This chain joins TRBV20-1 and TRBJ2-2; D remains unclear. Trimming left V 6 bases short and J 5 bases short, with 16 bases between. Germline V CDR1 and CDR2: DFQATT, SNEGSKA (reference sequence). The CDR3 has 14 residues. The CDR3 reads CSALPLGSTGELFF. CDR3 DNA: TGCAGTGCCCTGCCGTTGGGTAGTACCGGGGAGCTGTTTTTT.

The sample holds a few counts of this clonotype. The genes are TRBV29-1 and TRBJ2-7, with D perhaps matching TRBD2 (7 bases). Per germline, CDR1 SQVTM and CDR2 ANQGSEA. With 4 bases removed from V and 4 bases from J, the gap between germline ends came to 11 bases. The CDR3 extends over 12 amino acids. CDR3 sequence: CSVGRGGYEQYF. In DNA, the CDR3 is TGCAGCGTTGGTAGGGGGGGATACGAGCAGTACTTC.

This clonotype appeared many times. This rearrangement joins TRBV3-1 to TRBJ2-7, with 7 bases aligning to TRBD1. The J segment lost 2 bases and the V segment lost 3 bases, leaving 7 bases of the junction unmatched. The V gene's germline CDR1 is LGHDT and CDR2 YNNKEL (reference sequence). This CDR3 has 15 amino acids. The CDR3 region has the DNA TGTGCCAGCAGCCATTTACAGGGGCCCCCCTACGAGCAGTACTTC. Encoded protein: CASSHLQGPPYEQYF.

The table lists this clonotype with many counts. The chain is built from TRBV13 and TRBJ2-7, with 7 bases aligning to TRBD2. Looked up from germline, CDR1 is PRHDT and CDR2 is FYEKMQ (reference sequence). This CDR3 has 14 residues. After removal of 2 bases from V and 3 bases from J, the junction contained 4 bases not matched to a gene. The CDR3 loop is CASSLRLAVYEQYF. As DNA, the CDR3 is TGTGCCAGCAGCTTAAGACTAGCCGTCTACGAGCAGTACTTC.

This rearrangement joins TRBV7-2 to TRBJ2-3; maybe TRBD1 (6 bases). The CDR3 is made up of 12 amino acids. The germline CDR1 and CDR2 sequences are SGHTA and FQGNSA. Trimming removed 4 bases from V and 7 bases from J, with 9 bases in between. The CDR3 DNA is TGTACCAGCAGCTCCAGGGGCAATACGCAGTATTTT. Protein sequence: CTSSSRGNTQYF.

V and J are TRBV28 and TRBJ1-2; 8 bases agree with TRBD1. The CDR3 is made up of 15 amino acids. Germline V gene lookup returns CDR1 MDHEN and CDR2 SYDVKM. Germline trimming cut 1 base from V and 2 bases from J; bases unmatched to any gene: 3. In DNA, the CDR3 is TGTGCCAGCAGTTTATCCGGGACAGGCAACTATGGCTACACCTTC. It translates to CASSLSGTGNYGYTF.

Only a few counts were recorded for this clonotype. The V and J genes are TRBV6-1 and TRBJ2-5; TRBD2 is a possible D gene (6 bases). CDR1 and CDR2 (germline): MNHNS, SASEGT. The CDR3 length is 16 residues. V was pared by 3 bases and J by 0 bases, with 14 bases between. The CDR3, as DNA: TGTGCCAGCAGTGACCCCCGGGGGACGTACCAAGAGACCCAGTACTTC. Translated: CASSDPRGTYQETQYF.

CDR3 coding DNA: TGTGCCAGCAGCCCGAGCGGCCCAAGCACAGATACGCAGTATTTT. This gives the protein CASSPSGPSTDTQYF. This rearrangement joins TRBV7-2 to TRBJ2-3; TRBD2 is a possible D gene (5 bases). CDR1 and CDR2 (germline): SGHTA, FQGNSA. Trimming cost V 5 bases and J 0 bases, with 12 bases left between them. The CDR3 totals 15 residues.

This clonotype was found a few times. The V gene is TRBV14, the J gene TRBJ2-5; D possibly corresponds to TRBD2 (6 bases). V was trimmed by 5 bases and J by 1 base, leaving 14 bases between them. The CDR3 is 15 residues long. Germline CDR1 reads SGHDN; CDR2 reads FVKESK. CDR3: CASSLLSGPQETQYF. The CDR3 DNA follows: TGTGCCAGCAGCTTGCTTAGCGGACCCCAAGAGACCCAGTACTTC.

This clonotype was counted only a few times. The chain links TRBV7-2 to TRBJ2-6; D possibly corresponds to TRBD2 (6 bases). Germline CDR1 reads SGHTA; CDR2 reads FQGNSA. CDR3 size: 18 residues. Trimming left V 0 bases short and J 0 bases short, with 12 bases between. CDR3 protein: CASSLAGGHGSGANVLTF. DNA for the CDR3: TGTGCCAGCAGCTTAGCGGGAGGCCACGGCTCTGGGGCCAACGTCCTGACTTTC.

This clonotype was seen a few times. This chain links TRBV5-1 with TRBJ2-1; a weak D match, TRBD2 (6 bases). The CDR3 length is 16 residues. V lost 0 bases to trimming and J lost 7 bases, with 17 bases between them. The germline CDR1 and CDR2 sequences are SGHRS and YFSETQ. This chain's CDR3 is CASSLGLDKGGNEQFF. CDR3 nucleotides: TGCGCCAGCAGCTTGGGACTAGATAAAGGAGGGAATGAGCAGTTCTTC. The complete variable domain, with remaining parts taken from reference TRBV5-1 and TRBJ2-1, reads KAGVTQTPRYLIKTRGQQVTLSCSPISGHRSVSWYQQTPGQGLQFLFEYFSETQRNKGNFPGRFSGRQFSNSRSEMNVSTLELGDSALYLCASSLGLDKGGNEQFFGPGTRLTVL.

The genes are TRBV27 and TRBJ2-7; D possibly corresponds to TRBD2 (5 bases). There are 15 residues in the CDR3. Germline V gene sequence: CDR1 MNHEY, CDR2 SMNVEV (reference sequence). Trimming took off 4 bases at V and 0 bases at J, with 13 bases between the two ends. The DNA of the CDR3 is TGTGCCAGCAGTTCCTGGACTGGAAGCTCCTACGAGCAGTACTTC. It is translated as CASSSWTGSSYEQYF.